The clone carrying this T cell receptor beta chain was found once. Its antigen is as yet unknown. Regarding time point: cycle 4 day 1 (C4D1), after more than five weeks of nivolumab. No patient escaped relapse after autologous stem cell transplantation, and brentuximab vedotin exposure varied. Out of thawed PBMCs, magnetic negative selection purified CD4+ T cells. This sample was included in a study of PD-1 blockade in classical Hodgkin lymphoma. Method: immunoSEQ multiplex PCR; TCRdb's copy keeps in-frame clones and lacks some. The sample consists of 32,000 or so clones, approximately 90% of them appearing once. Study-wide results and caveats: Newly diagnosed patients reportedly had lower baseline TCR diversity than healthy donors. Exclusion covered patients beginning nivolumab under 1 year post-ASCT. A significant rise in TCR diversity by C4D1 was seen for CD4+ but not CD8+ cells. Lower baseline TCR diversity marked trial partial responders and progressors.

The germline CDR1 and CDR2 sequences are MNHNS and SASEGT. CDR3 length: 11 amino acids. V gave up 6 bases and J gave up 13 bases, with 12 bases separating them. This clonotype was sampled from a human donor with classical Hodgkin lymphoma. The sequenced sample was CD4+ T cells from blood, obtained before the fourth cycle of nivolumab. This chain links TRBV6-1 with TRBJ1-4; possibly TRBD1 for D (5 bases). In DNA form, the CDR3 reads TGTGCCAGCAGAAAAAAAAGGGGACTGTTTTTT. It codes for CASRKKRGLFF.